The clone carrying this TCR beta chain has a count of ten or more. This sample was taken from a study of T-cell reconstitution after alpha-beta-depleted transplantation in children. Preparing the TCRbeta library involved the use of unique molecular identifiers. A single record per CDR3 protein comes from TCRdb applying MiXCR to the PCR reads. The table has about 610,000 distinct CDR3 sequences, 10% seen once. The clonotype was recovered from a human donor who donated a stem cell graft to a child with acute myeloid leukemia. The source was PBMCs from the stem cell graft donor, collected from the stem cell graft.

The CDR3 region is CASSYPPRQGVGVTAEAFF. The DNA of the CDR3 is TGTGCCAGCAGTTACCCACCACGACAGGGGGTGGGAGTGACGGCTGAAGCTTTCTTT. The V call is TRBV6-5, the J call TRBJ1-1; 9 bases line up with TRBD1. Germline V CDR1 and CDR2: MNHEY, SVGAGI. V trimming: 2 bases; J trimming: 6 bases; junction bases outside the gene matches: 19. There are 19 residues in the CDR3.